This T cell receptor (beta chain) was retrieved from a study of control samples from healthy donors and cancer patients. The CDR3 covers 11 residues. CDR1 and CDR2 from the germline V gene are MNHEY and SVGAGI. Trimming removed 4 bases from V and 10 bases from J, with 10 bases in between. The protocol was immunoSEQ multiplex PCR, while the TCRdb copy is restricted to in-frame clones and leaves out a portion. The sample holds around 130,000 clones, just under 90% seen once. This clone was observed a single time. The specimen sequenced was PBMCs. The chain joins TRBV6-5 to TRBJ1-1; tentative D call: TRBD1 (5 bases). The receptor was derived from a man aged 45-65 years with head and neck cancer. The DNA of the CDR3 is TGTGCCAGCAGTTCGGACACGGGAGCTTTCTTT. Protein sequence: CASSSDTGAFF.